This T cell receptor (beta chain) was identified in a study of T cell responses to AZD1222 COVID-19 vaccine. Study-wide findings and caveats: Spike-specific TCR breadth rose after two AZD1222 doses, and depth rose as well. Dominant at 160-218 and 743-854, vaccine-associated CD4 TCRs also spanned spike. The reported proportion of spike-specific TCRs targeting unmutated variant regions was nearly half.

Repertoires were generated with immunoSEQ multiplex PCR, while TCRdb's copy carries only in-frame clones and drops some. The data hold approximately 91,000 clones, with nearly 90% observed a single time. Remarks on this clone: What it recognizes is unknown.

The CDR3 is made up of 16 amino acids. Germline CDR1 and CDR2: KGHSH and LQKENI. The ends lost 1 base at V and 0 bases at J; junction bases unmatched: 5. The genes are TRBV18 and TRBJ1-2; TRBD1 matches 7 bases. This sequence was found in an adult in good health. The source was peripheral blood, collected on day 0 of AZD1222 vaccination. CDR3 protein: CASSPQGTATNYGYTF. The CDR3 region has the DNA TGTGCCAGCTCACCACAAGGGACAGCTACTAACTATGGCTACACCTTC.